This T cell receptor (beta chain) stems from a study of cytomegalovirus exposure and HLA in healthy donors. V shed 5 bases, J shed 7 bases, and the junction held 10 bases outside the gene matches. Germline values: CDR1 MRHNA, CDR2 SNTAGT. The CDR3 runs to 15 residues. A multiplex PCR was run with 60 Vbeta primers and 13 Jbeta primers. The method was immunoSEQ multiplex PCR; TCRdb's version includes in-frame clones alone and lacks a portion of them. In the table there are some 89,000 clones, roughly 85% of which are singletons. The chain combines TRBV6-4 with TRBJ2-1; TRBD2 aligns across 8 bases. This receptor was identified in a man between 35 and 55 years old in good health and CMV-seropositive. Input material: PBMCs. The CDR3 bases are TGTGCCAGCAGTAAAACGGGGGGGATCTCAAATGAGCAGTTCTTC. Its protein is CASSKTGGISNEQFF.